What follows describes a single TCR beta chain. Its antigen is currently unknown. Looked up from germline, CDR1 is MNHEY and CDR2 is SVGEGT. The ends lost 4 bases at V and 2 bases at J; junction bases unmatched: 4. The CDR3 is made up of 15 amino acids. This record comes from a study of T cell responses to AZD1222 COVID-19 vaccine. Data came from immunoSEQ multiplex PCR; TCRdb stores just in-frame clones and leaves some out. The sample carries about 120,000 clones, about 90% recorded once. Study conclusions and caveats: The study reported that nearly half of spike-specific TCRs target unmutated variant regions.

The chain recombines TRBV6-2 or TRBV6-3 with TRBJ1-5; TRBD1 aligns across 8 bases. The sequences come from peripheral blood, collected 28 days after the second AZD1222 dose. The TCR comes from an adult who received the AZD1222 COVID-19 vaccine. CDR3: CASSFQGAGNQPQHF. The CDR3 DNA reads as TGTGCCAGCAGTTTCCAGGGGGCGGGCAATCAGCCCCAGCATTTT.